The rows below give T cell receptor beta chains drawn from one sample of a study of blood T cell repertoires in COVID-19. The protocol was immunoSEQ multiplex PCR, while the TCRdb copy is restricted to in-frame clones and leaves out a portion. The table has 95,000 to 120,000 clones, approximately 90% seen once; the top ten hold approximately 4.5%. The sample comprised peripheral blood. The origin of the receptors is a woman aged 50 to 60 with acute or convalescent COVID-19. Each CDR3 is given with its conserved first and last residue. D genes are given only for firm matches. Clone size appears in some rows only: once, few, many, or a class for an expanded clone.

v_gene	d_gene	abundance	j_gene	CDR3nt	CDR3aa
TRBV6-5	TRBD2	NA	TRBJ2-5	TGTGCCAGCAGTTTCGGGACTAGCGGGAGGACCCAGTACTTC	CASSFGTSGRTQYF
TRBV30	NA	once	TRBJ2-1	TGTGCCTGGAGTTGGCAGGACAATGAGCAGTTCTTC	CAWSWQDNEQFF
TRBV2	NA	NA	TRBJ2-7	TGTGCCAGCAGTGGTAGTGTCTTCTACGAGCAGTACTTC	CASSGSVFYEQYF
TRBV5-6	NA	NA	TRBJ1-1	TGTGCCAGCAGCTTATACCGGACAGAAGCAATGAACACTGAAGCTTTCTTT	CASSLYRTEAMNTEAFF
TRBV10-3	NA	NA	TRBJ2-2	TGTGCCTCCTTGGGAGGAACTCACACCGGGGAGCTGTTTTTT	CASLGGTHTGELFF
TRBV27	TRBD1	NA	TRBJ2-7	TGTGCCAGCAGTTACAGACAGGGGGCTTCCTACGAGCAGTACTTC	CASSYRQGASYEQYF
TRBV25-1	NA	NA	TRBJ1-1	TGTGCCAGCAGTGATCCGGAACCGGGGAACACTGAAGCTTTCTTT	CASSDPEPGNTEAFF
TRBV7-2	NA	once	TRBJ2-1	TGTGCCAGCAGCTTAGCGGTTGGGGAGAACTACAATGAGCAGTTCTTC	CASSLAVGENYNEQFF
TRBV2	NA	NA	TRBJ1-3	TGTGCCAGCAGTGACAGGCAGTCTGGAAACACCATATATTTT	CASSDRQSGNTIYF
TRBV25-1	NA	NA	TRBJ2-2	TGTGCCAGCAGTGGCGGCCGGATGGCGAACACCGGGGAGCTGTTTTTT	CASSGGRMANTGELFF
TRBV2	TRBD2	NA	TRBJ2-3	TGTGCCAGCAGCTCCGGGACTAGCTTGGATACAGATACGCAGTATTTT	CASSSGTSLDTDTQYF
TRBV11-2	TRBD1	NA	TRBJ1-2	TGTGCCAGCAGCTCAGGACAGGGTGACTATGGCTACACCTTC	CASSSGQGDYGYTF
TRBV7-3	NA	NA	TRBJ1-1	TGTGCCAGCAGCTCCAATTTGAACACTGAAGCTTTCTTT	CASSSNLNTEAFF
TRBV5-1	NA	NA	TRBJ2-1	TGCGCCAGCAGCTCTGGAGGTCTCGGAGGGGATGAGCAGTTCTTC	CASSSGGLGGDEQFF
TRBV28	TRBD2	NA	TRBJ2-1	TGTGCCAGCAGTTTCGGATCGCCTAGCGGGTACAATGAGCAGTTCTTC	CASSFGSPSGYNEQFF
TRBV30	NA	NA	TRBJ2-3	TGTGCCTGGAGCGGTGCGGGGTACGATACGCAGTATTTT	CAWSGAGYDTQYF
TRBV9	NA	NA	TRBJ2-3	TGTGCCAGCAGCGTAGGGGGGGGCCAGATCACAGATACGCAGTATTTT	CASSVGGGQITDTQYF
TRBV27	NA	once	TRBJ2-7	TGTGCCAGCAGTTTCTCGGGAGCCTACGAGCAGTACTTC	CASSFSGAYEQYF
TRBV4-1	TRBD2	NA	TRBJ2-1	TGCGCCAGCAGCCAAGAAGGATCTAGCGGTTACAATGAGCAGTTCTTC	CASSQEGSSGYNEQFF
TRBV10-3	NA	NA	TRBJ1-2	TGTGCCATCAGTGAAATGATCAGTGCCGTGCATGGCTACACCTTC	CAISEMISAVHGYTF
TRBV28	NA	NA	TRBJ2-5	TGTGCCAGCAGGGTCGACATTCTGGGAGAGACCCAGTACTTC	CASRVDILGETQYF
TRBV6-5	NA	NA	TRBJ1-1	TGTGCCAGCAGTCCCCGGACAGAGAACACTGAAGCTTTCTTT	CASSPRTENTEAFF
TRBV3-1/TRBV3-2	TRBD1	NA	TRBJ1-6	TGTGCCAGCAGCGAGATTCCGGGACAGCCAACCTTACCCCTCCACTTT	CASSEIPGQPTLPLHF
TRBV10-3	NA	NA	TRBJ1-6	TGTGCCATCAGACAGGAGCCAAATTCACCCCTCCACTTT	CAIRQEPNSPLHF
TRBV21-1	NA	NA	TRBJ2-1	TGTGCCAGCAGCCCCCCGAGGAGCGGGGGGGCATTGGATGAGCAGTTCTTC	CASSPPRSGGALDEQFF
TRBV4-1	TRBD1	NA	TRBJ1-5	TGCGCCAGCAGCCAAGATTTCCAGGGGGCTTTTCAGCCCCAGCATTTT	CASSQDFQGAFQPQHF
TRBV3-1/TRBV3-2	NA	NA	TRBJ2-1	TGTGCCAGCAGCCAAGCCGCCTTAGCGGCCGGCGATGAGCAGTTCTTC	CASSQAALAAGDEQFF
TRBV19	NA	NA	TRBJ2-7	TGTGCCAGTAGCCTGCGGGGGCTTGGGTACGAGCAGTACTTC	CASSLRGLGYEQYF
TRBV5-8	NA	NA	TRBJ2-5	TGTGCCAGCATCTCTTCCACGGACAGACAAGAGACCCAGTACTTC	CASISSTDRQETQYF
TRBV27	NA	NA	TRBJ1-6	TGTGCCAGCAGTTTGGGCCGGATAGAGTCACCCCTCCACTTT	CASSLGRIESPLHF
TRBV10-3	NA	NA	TRBJ1-3	TGTGCCATCAGTCCAGGATACTCTGGAAACACCATATATTTT	CAISPGYSGNTIYF
TRBV7-2	NA	NA	TRBJ1-3	TGTGCCAGCAGCTGGGGCGGAAGCGGAAACACCATATATTTT	CASSWGGSGNTIYF
TRBV19	NA	few	TRBJ1-5	TGTGCCAGCCGACCGAGGGACAATAGCAATCAGCCCCAGCATTTT	CASRPRDNSNQPQHF
TRBV30	NA	few	TRBJ1-5	TGTGCCTGGAGCACAGGACAGCAGAATCAGCCCCAGCATTTT	CAWSTGQQNQPQHF
TRBV15	TRBD1	NA	TRBJ1-2	TGTGCCACCAGCAGAGATCCCTCGGGGACAGGGGCCGGCTACACCTTC	CATSRDPSGTGAGYTF
TRBV4-2	NA	NA	TRBJ2-1	TGTGCCAGCAGCCAAGCCGGGACAACCTCCTACAATGAGCAGTTCTTC	CASSQAGTTSYNEQFF
TRBV24-1	NA	NA	TRBJ2-2	TGTGCCACCAGTGATTTGTCTATTAACACCGGGGAGCTGTTTTTT	CATSDLSINTGELFF
TRBV11-3	NA	NA	TRBJ2-7	TGTGCCAGCAGCTTAGACGGGGACTACGAGCAGTACTTC	CASSLDGDYEQYF
TRBV9	TRBD2	NA	TRBJ2-3	TGTGCCAGCAGCGTAGAATCTAGCGGGACTCACACAGATACGCAGTATTTT	CASSVESSGTHTDTQYF
TRBV20-1	NA	NA	TRBJ1-2	TGCAGTGCTTCAGGGAATGGCTACACCTTC	CSASGNGYTF
TRBV27	NA	NA	TRBJ1-2	TGTGCCAGCGGGACGAGAAGGGACTATGGCCACTATGGCTACACCTTC	CASGTRRDYGHYGYTF
TRBV27	TRBD1	NA	TRBJ1-1	TGTGCCAGCAGCTCCGGGACAGGGGGAAATGAAGCTTTCTTT	CASSSGTGGNEAFF
TRBV30	NA	NA	TRBJ2-5	TGTGCCTGGGATCGCCCGAGGGAGACCCAGTACTTC	CAWDRPRETQYF
TRBV27	TRBD1	once	TRBJ2-7	TGTGCCAGCAGCCCCTACAGGGGCCCATCTGTTGGGCAGTACTTC	CASSPYRGPSVGQYF
TRBV14	TRBD1	NA	TRBJ1-1	TGTGCCAGCAGCCAGGACAGGGGGCGTTTCACTGAAGCTTTCTTT	CASSQDRGRFTEAFF
TRBV19	NA	few	TRBJ1-2	TGTGCCAGTAGAGACAATACTTTAGCTAACTATGGCTACACCTTC	CASRDNTLANYGYTF
TRBV11-3	NA	NA	TRBJ1-1	TGTGCCAGCAGCTTCCCCTCGGGGTACACTGAAGCTTTCTTT	CASSFPSGYTEAFF
TRBV19	TRBD1	NA	TRBJ1-5	TGTGCCAGTAGATCAACAGGGGTTTATAGCAATCAGCCCCAGCATTTT	CASRSTGVYSNQPQHF
TRBV5-1	NA	NA	TRBJ2-5	TGCGCCAGCAGCCCGACGGGGGAGACCCAGTACTTC	CASSPTGETQYF
TRBV10-2	TRBD2	NA	TRBJ2-5	TGCGCCAGCACCTCGACTAGCGGGGCTTCCTCCCCCTCCATAGAGACCCAGTACTTC	CASTSTSGASSPSIETQYF
TRBV20-1	NA	NA	TRBJ2-5	TGCAGTGCTAGTGGGGAGAGGACCCAGTACTTC	CSASGERTQYF
TRBV30	TRBD1	NA	TRBJ1-5	TGTGCCTGGAGTTCCGGGACAGCTTTTCGACCCCAGCATTTT	CAWSSGTAFRPQHF
TRBV20-1	NA	NA	TRBJ1-1	TGCAGGGCCGGACTTACTGAAGCTTTCTTT	CRAGLTEAFF
TRBV19	NA	NA	TRBJ2-5	TGTGCCAGTAGTGCCGAATCCGGGACTCCAGGGTACCAAGAGACCCAGTACTTC	CASSAESGTPGYQETQYF
TRBV4-1	TRBD2	NA	TRBJ2-1	TGCGCCAGCAGCCAAGATCTGAGCGGGGGGCATGGTGAGCAGTTCTTC	CASSQDLSGGHGEQFF
TRBV2	NA	NA	TRBJ2-5	TGTGCCAGCTCAAACCGCCGAGGTCAAGAGACCCAGTACTTC	CASSNRRGQETQYF
TRBV7-2	NA	NA	TRBJ1-5	TGTGCCAGCAGCAGGACAATCGGTAGCAATCAGCCCCAGCATTTT	CASSRTIGSNQPQHF